A single sample gave rise to the 31 T cell receptor beta chains below, sequenced in a study of identical twins. TCRdb passed the 5' RACE reads through MiXCR, listing each CDR3 protein once. Found here are roughly 1,500,000 distinct CDR3 sequences, roughly a third of them singletons; the top ten hold 0.27%. Input material: cord blood. The receptor source for this set is a newborn girl in good health.

This clonotype was observed a handful of times. The J gene is TRBJ1-1, the V gene TRBV7-2; tentatively, D is TRBD1 (5 bases). CDR3 length equals 14 residues. In germline, CDR1 is SGHTA, CDR2 FQGNSA. V lost 3 bases to trimming and J lost 12 bases, with 20 bases between them. CDR3 amino acids: CASSLGPGKRETFF. CDR3 nucleotide sequence: TGTGCCAGCAGCTTGGGACCGGGAAAAAGGGAAACTTTCTTT.

This clonotype was observed many times. V gene TRBV2 combines with J gene TRBJ2-7; maybe TRBD1 (5 bases). Trimming left V 2 bases short and J 5 bases short, with 10 bases between. This CDR3 is 13 amino acids long. Germline V gene data show CDR1 as SNHLY and CDR2 as FYNNEI. The CDR3 bases are TGTGCCAGCAGTGAATTGGTAGGGGACGAGCAGTACTTC. Its translation: CASSELVGDEQYF.

This sequence joins TRBV28 and TRBJ1-2; 8 nucleotides agree with TRBD1. Germline lookup yields CDR1 MDHEN and CDR2 SYDVKM. The CDR3 has 14 residues. Trimming at V came to 6 bases and at J to 8 bases, leaving 11 bases not matched to a gene. As DNA, the CDR3 is TGTGCCAGCAGGCCCTCGGACAGGGCTATGGGCTACACCTTC. The encoded protein is CASRPSDRAMGYTF.

This clonotype has at least ten counts. J is TRBJ2-5 and V is TRBV5-1; D is unclear. Trimming took 1 base from V and 0 from J, leaving 4 bases between them. Germline values: CDR1 SGHRS, CDR2 YFSETQ. This CDR3 is 13 amino acids long. Here the CDR3 reads CASSLRDQETQYF. CDR3 in DNA: TGCGCCAGCAGCTTGAGGGACCAAGAGACCCAGTACTTC.

The table lists this clonotype with a few counts. V is TRBV27 and J is TRBJ2-7, with 11 bases fitting TRBD1. The CDR3 length is 16 residues. The V and J ends lost 4 bases and 4 bases, in that order; junction bases with no gene match: 9. The germline V gene has CDR1 MNHEY and CDR2 SMNVEV (reference sequence). The CDR3 DNA follows: TGTGCCAGCAGTTCCCGGGACAGGGGGTTTTTTTACGAGCAGTACTTC. Residues: CASSSRDRGFFYEQYF.

This chain uses TRBV7-9 with TRBJ2-1; no clear D gene. The V end lost 6 bases, the J end lost 9 bases, and 18 bases lay between the germline ends. The germline V gene has CDR1 SEHNR and CDR2 FQNEAQ (reference sequence). The CDR3 is 14 amino acids. This chain's CDR3 is CASSPHATTVEQFF. The CDR3 nucleotides are TGTGCCAGCAGTCCTCATGCCACTACAGTTGAGCAGTTCTTC.

The CDR3 DNA reads TGTGCCAGCTCACCCACGACTGGGGGACAGTTCTTC. Amino acid sequence: CASSPTTGGQFF. The V and J genes are TRBV18 and TRBJ2-1, with D possibly being TRBD1 or TRBD2 (5 bases each). CDR3 length: 12 amino acids. Looked up from germline, CDR1 is KGHSH and CDR2 is LQKENI. Trimming shortened V by 3 bases and J by 13 bases, and 13 bases separated the two germline ends.

This clonotype was observed a few times. The genes are TRBV20-1 and TRBJ1-2; D is unresolved. The CDR3 is made up of 13 amino acids. Looked up from germline, CDR1 is DFQATT and CDR2 is SNEGSKA (reference sequence). Trimming took 3 bases from V and 2 from J, leaving 10 bases between them. CDR3 protein: CSASIWQNYGYTF. Here the CDR3 DNA reads TGCAGTGCTAGTATATGGCAAAACTATGGCTACACCTTC.

The chain uses TRBV21-1 and TRBJ1-2; TRBD1, the table's D call, lacks a check against the DNA. TRBV21-1 is flagged as a pseudogene. The CDR3 has 15 amino acids. Written as DNA, the CDR3 is TGTGCCAGCAGCATCCCGGGACAGACTAACTGTGGCTACACCTTC. Protein product: CASSIPGQTNCGYTF.

This clonotype was seen more than once but under ten times. The chain carries TRBV7-2 and TRBJ2-1, with 7 positions matching TRBD2. V shed 7 bases and J 5 bases; nucleotides not matched to a gene: 8. The CDR3 contains 14 residues. Germline loops: CDR1 SGHTA, CDR2 FQGNSA. In DNA, the CDR3 is TGTGCCAGCAAAATTGGGAGGGGCAACAATGAGCAGTTCTTC. This codes for CASKIGRGNNEQFF. Full variable domain (rest looked up from reference TRBV7-2 and TRBJ2-1): GAGVSQSPSNKVTEKGKDVELRCDPISGHTALYWYRQSLGQGLEFLIYFQGNSAPDKSGLPSDRFSAERTGGSVSTLTIQRTQQEDSAVYLCASKIGRGNNEQFFGPGTRLTVL.

This clonotype appeared a few times. The rearrangement joins TRBV20-1 to TRBJ1-4, with 11 bases lining up with TRBD1. Germline V gene sequence: CDR1 DFQATT, CDR2 SNEGSKA (reference sequence). The CDR3 spans 15 residues. The ends lost 3 bases at V and 8 bases at J; junction bases unmatched: 8. This CDR3 reads CSASAGTGGREKLFF. CDR3 DNA sequence: TGCAGTGCTAGTGCCGGGACAGGGGGTCGGGAAAAACTGTTTTTT.

This clonotype was counted at least ten times. The chain carries TRBV7-2 and TRBJ2-1; no clear D gene. The CDR3 sequence is 15 residues long. Germline values: CDR1 SGHTA, CDR2 FQGNSA. Trimming stripped 1 base from V and 0 bases from J, with 7 bases between. This chain's CDR3 is CASSLGLISYNEQFF. CDR3 nucleotide sequence: TGTGCCAGCAGCTTAGGACTGATCTCCTACAATGAGCAGTTCTTC.

In regard to this clonotype: One end of the junction varies from germline; a read error may be responsible. The V call is TRBV6-5, the J call TRBJ2-1; D is undetermined. Judging by the DNA end, TRBJ2-7 fits better; the J call may be wrong. The CDR3 contains 15 residues. Germline V lookup: CDR1 MNHEY, CDR2 SVGAGI. The CDR3 protein is CVSSLVQSSYNEQYF. As DNA, the CDR3 is TGTGTCAGCAGTCTTGTCCAGTCCTCCTACAATGAGCAGTACTTC.

V gene TRBV6-6 combines with J gene TRBJ2-1; possibly TRBD2 for D (5 bases). The germline V gene has CDR1 MNHNY and CDR2 SVGAGI (reference sequence). The V and J ends lost 2 bases and 4 bases respectively, with 15 bases between them. This CDR3 comprises 16 residues. The CDR3 DNA reads TGTGCCAGCAGTTACCCTGAGCGATCGGGATACAATGAGCAGTTCTTC. It encodes CASSYPERSGYNEQFF.

This clonotype was found a few times. This sequence joins TRBV6-2 or TRBV6-3 and TRBJ2-1, with D unresolved. The CDR3 is 14 amino acids. Germline assignment: CDR1 MNHEY and CDR2 SVGEGT. V lost 5 bases and J lost 4, with 12 bases in between. The CDR3 is CASSPPQVYNEQFF. The CDR3 nucleotides are TGTGCCAGCAGTCCCCCGCAGGTGTACAATGAGCAGTTCTTC.

This rearrangement joins TRBV6-1 to TRBJ2-1; TRBD2 matches at 11 bases. Germline loops: CDR1 MNHNS, CDR2 SASEGT. CDR3 length: 14 amino acids. The trim removed 11 bases at V and 9 bases at J, leaving 12 bases unmatched. The CDR3 is CAARQTSGAGEQFF. The CDR3 DNA sequence: TGTGCCGCCCGACAGACTAGCGGGGCCGGTGAGCAGTTCTTC.

This clonotype has only a few counts. The V call is TRBV27, the J call TRBJ1-1; D perhaps matches TRBD1 (5 bases). V was cut by 8 bases and J by 0 bases, with 10 bases left in between. There are 13 residues in the CDR3. Germline V gene data show CDR1 as MNHEY and CDR2 as SMNVEV (reference sequence). This CDR3 is CASGTAMNTEAFF. CDR3 bases: TGTGCCAGCGGGACCGCAATGAACACTGAAGCTTTCTTT.

In regard to this clonotype: One base away lies a much larger clone, so this may be a sequencing read error. The J gene is TRBJ2-5, the V gene TRBV14; 7 nucleotides line up with TRBD2. The CDR3 is 11 residues long. Germline CDR1 and CDR2: SGHDN and FVKESK. The CDR3 nucleotides are TGTGCCGGCAGCCAAGGGACTAACCAGTACTTC. Amino acid sequence: CAGSQGTNQYF.

The V gene is TRBV10-3, the J gene TRBJ1-1, with D unclear. The germline V gene has CDR1 ENHRY and CDR2 SYGVKD. The V end was cut by 6 bases, the J end by 0 bases, with 5 bases between. The CDR3 has 12 amino acids. The CDR3: CAIRQLNTEAFF. CDR3 nucleotide sequence: TGTGCCATCAGACAGCTGAACACTGAAGCTTTCTTT.

The V call is TRBV7-8, the J call TRBJ2-1, with TRBD2 identical over 9 bases. The germline gives CDR1 SGHVS, CDR2 FQNEAQ. CDR3 length: 15 amino acids. J gave up 12 bases and V 1 base, and 10 bases lay outside the gene matches. The CDR3 DNA is TGTGCCAGCAGCTTAGGGCTAGCGGGGAGAAATTGGCAGTTCTTC. It translates to CASSLGLAGRNWQFF.

The genes are TRBV5-1 and TRBJ2-1, with a possible D match to TRBD2 (5 bases). Judging by the DNA end, TRBJ2-7 fits better; the J call may be wrong. CDR1 is SGHRS, CDR2 YFSETQ, per germline. This CDR3 spans 15 amino acids. CDR3: CASSFREGGRNEQYF. The CDR3, as DNA: TGCGCCAGCAGCTTCCGAGAGGGTGGGAGAAATGAGCAGTACTTC.

The rearrangement links TRBV9 to TRBJ1-1; D gene ambiguous. Trimming pared 0 bases from V and 4 bases from J, leaving 16 bases between. The CDR3 runs to 16 residues. Germline assignment: CDR1 SGDLS and CDR2 YYNGEE. CDR3 protein: CASSVVSLGRGTEAFF. The CDR3 DNA reads TGTGCCAGCAGCGTAGTGTCCCTCGGGAGAGGCACTGAAGCTTTCTTT. Supplemented by reference TRBV9 and TRBJ1-1, the full variable domain reads DSGVTQTPKHLITATGQRVTLRCSPRSGDLSVYWYQQSLDQGLQFLIQYYNGEERAKGNILERFSAQQFPDLHSELNLSSLELGDSALYFCASSVVSLGRGTEAFFGQGTRLTVV.

As regards this clonotype: One end of the junction does not line up with germline, which may come from a read error. The rearrangement joins TRBV3-1 to TRBJ2-1, with a weak D call TRBD2 (5 bases). The CDR3 totals 13 residues. From germline, CDR1 is LGHDT and CDR2 YNNKEL (reference sequence). CDR3 DNA sequence: TGTGCCAGCAGACAAGCCTCGGGGAATGAGCAGTTCTTC. It specifies CASRQASGNEQFF.

This clonotype has only a few counts. V and J are TRBV28 and TRBJ2-3, with 9 bases matching TRBD1. CDR1 MDHEN and CDR2 SYDVKM come from the germline V gene. V shed 7 bases and J 0 bases; nucleotides not matched to a gene: 2. This CDR3 has 14 residues. The CDR3 region is CASIGQGSTDTQYF. The DNA of the CDR3 is TGTGCCAGCATAGGACAGGGGAGCACAGATACGCAGTATTTT.

This chain connects TRBV4-1 to TRBJ2-3; perhaps TRBD2 as D (6 bases). Germline V gene sequence: CDR1 MGHRA, CDR2 YSYEKL. Trimming removed 2 bases from V and 0 bases from J, with 18 bases in between. The CDR3 consists of 18 residues. As DNA, the CDR3 is TGCGCCAGCAGCCAATTCCCACTAGCCCTGTCTAGCACAGATACGCAGTATTTT. Its protein is CASSQFPLALSSTDTQYF.

V is TRBV5-1 and J is TRBJ2-5, with 9 bases matching TRBD2. V gave up 4 bases and J gave up 9 bases; unmatched junction bases: 7. The germline CDR1 and CDR2 sequences are SGHRS and YFSETQ. The CDR3 runs 13 residues. The CDR3 sequence is CASSLGLASSQYF. As DNA, the CDR3 is TGCGCCAGCAGCCTAGGACTAGCGTCTTCCCAGTACTTC. Drawing the rest from reference TRBV5-1 and TRBJ2-5, the complete variable domain is KAGVTQTPRYLIKTRGQQVTLSCSPISGHRSVSWYQQTPGQGLQFLFEYFSETQRNKGNFPGRFSGRQFSNSRSEMNVSTLELGDSALYLCASSLGLASSQYFGPGTRLLVL.

The gene calls are TRBV11-2 and TRBJ2-7; D could derive from TRBD1 or TRBD2 (5 bases each). Looked up from germline, CDR1 is SGHAT and CDR2 is FQNNGV. The CDR3 is 20 residues long. V was clipped by 5 bases and J by 0 bases, with 29 bases between them. The DNA for the CDR3 is TGTGCCAGCAGCAATCTGTCTGGTCGCTCAACCGGGGCTATCTCCTACGAGCAGTACTTC. Translating gives CASSNLSGRSTGAISYEQYF.

The V gene is TRBV7-8, the J gene TRBJ2-1; TRBD1 matches at 10 bases. V was clipped by 1 base and J by 13 bases; unmatched bases: 7. The CDR3 is made up of 14 amino acids. Germline values: CDR1 SGHVS, CDR2 FQNEAQ. The CDR3 is CASSLGYRDRGQFF. Written as DNA, the CDR3 is TGTGCCAGCAGCTTAGGGTACCGGGACAGGGGACAGTTCTTC. The full variable domain, completed using reference TRBV7-8 and TRBJ2-1, is GAGVSQSPRYKVAKRGQDVALRCDPISGHVSLFWYQQALGQGPEFLTYFQNEAQLDKSGLPSDRFFAERPEGSVSTLKIQRTQQEDSAVYLCASSLGYRDRGQFFGPGTRLTVL.

This clonotype was counted only a few times. V is TRBV3-1 and J is TRBJ2-1; TRBD2 agrees at 10 bases. The trim removed 2 bases at V and 4 bases at J, leaving 2 bases unmatched. The germline V gene encodes CDR1 LGHDT and CDR2 YNNKEL (reference sequence). CDR3 length: 15 residues. The CDR3 here is CASSQLLAGYNEQFF. The CDR3 coding sequence is TGTGCCAGCAGCCAACTACTAGCGGGGTACAATGAGCAGTTCTTC.

As for this clonotype: One end of the junction fails to match germline, which may point to a read error. This chain links TRBV27 with TRBJ1-5; 7 nucleotides line up with TRBD1. Germline V gene lookup returns CDR1 MNHEY and CDR2 SMNVEV (reference sequence). The CDR3 is 15 residues long. CDR3 bases: TGTGTCAGCAGTTTGGACAGGTCTCTTAATCAGCCCCAGCATTTT. Its protein is CVSSLDRSLNQPQHF.

This clonotype was seen a handful of times. V and J are TRBV20-1 and TRBJ1-1; 11 nucleotides line up with TRBD1. CDR1 and CDR2 from the germline V gene are DFQATT and SNEGSKA (reference sequence). The CDR3 is 13 amino acids. Here the CDR3 DNA reads TGCAGCGCTTCGGACAGGGGGCCCTTGGTAGCTTTCTTT. Amino acids: CSASDRGPLVAFF.